This T cell receptor (beta chain) is from a study of OX40 agonist ivuxolimab in advanced cancers. Produced via immunoSEQ multiplex PCR; TCRdb's table is partial and in-frame only. This table holds 60,000 to 85,000 clones, 85% to 90% found once. Germline V gives CDR1 LNHDA, CDR2 SQIVND (reference sequence). This CDR3 contains 16 residues. The germline V and J ends were trimmed by 3 bases and 8 bases, with 22 bases remaining between them. This clone was seen a handful of times. The source is an adult with an advanced solid tumor such as melanoma, head and neck, liver or kidney cancer. This sequence joins TRBV19 and TRBJ1-2; D may be TRBD1 (5 bases). Sequenced here: CD4+ or CD8+ T cells sorted from blood, sampled in a trial of the OX40 agonist ivuxolimab. This chain's CDR3 is CASSIGRRRGYGGYTF. Written as DNA, the CDR3 is TGTGCCAGTAGTATCGGGCGTAGAAGGGGCTATGGGGGCTACACCTTC.